The rows below give T cell receptor beta chains drawn from one sample of a study of blood T cell repertoires in COVID-19. Only in-frame clones appear in the TCRdb table, and some are missing; sequencing was by immunoSEQ multiplex PCR. The sample lists roughly 250,000 clones; approximately 91% were seen once. The sequenced sample consisted of peripheral blood. The receptor set was obtained from a woman between 40 and 55 years old who had recovered from COVID-19. Each CDR3 is given with its conserved first and last residue. The order of the fields is D gene, V gene, clone size, J gene, CDR3 DNA, CDR3 protein. A D gene is named only where the DNA matches it firmly. The size entry is marked missing in some rows and otherwise reads once, few, many or a size class.

>TRBD1|TRBV5-1|.|TRBJ1-2
TGCGCCAGCAGCGATACCGGGACAGGGCTTGGCTACACCTTC
CASSDTGTGLGYTF
>TRBD1|TRBV6-2/TRBV6-3|.|TRBJ2-1
TGTGCCAGCAGCTCAGCCGGGACAGGGGGCAATGAGCAGTTCTTC
CASSSAGTGGNEQFF
>TRBD2|TRBV18|.|TRBJ2-3
TGTGCCAGCTCGTTTCTAGCGGGGGGAGGCACAGATACGCAGTATTTT
CASSFLAGGGTDTQYF
>.|TRBV11-3|once|TRBJ2-7
TGTGCCAGCAGCTTATTCAACGAGCAGTACTTC
CASSLFNEQYF
>.|TRBV20-1|.|TRBJ2-5
TGCAGTCCCGGGTACCAAGAGACCCAGTACTTC
CSPGYQETQYF
>.|TRBV7-9|.|TRBJ2-7
TGTGCCAGCAGCTTAGTTAGGGGCGAGCAGTACTTC
CASSLVRGEQYF
>TRBD1|TRBV24-1|.|TRBJ2-5
TGTGCCACCAGTGATCGAGGACAGGGAAAAGAGACCCAGTACTTC
CATSDRGQGKETQYF
>TRBD1|TRBV19|once|TRBJ2-6
TGTGCCAGTAGTATGCCGACAGGGGCTGGGGCCAACGTCCTGACTTTC
CASSMPTGAGANVLTF
>.|TRBV11-3|few|TRBJ1-2
TGTGCCAGCAGCCCGAGGACGAGGGAGGGCTACACCTTC
CASSPRTREGYTF
>TRBD1|TRBV5-5|few|TRBJ2-7
TGTGCCAGCAGCTTCGGGGACAGGGGCAACGAGCAGTACTTC
CASSFGDRGNEQYF
>TRBD1|TRBV4-1|.|TRBJ2-2
TGCGCCAGCAGCCAACAGACAGGGCTGAACACCGGGGAGCTGTTTTTT
CASSQQTGLNTGELFF
>TRBD2|TRBV28|.|TRBJ2-5
TGTGCCAGCAGTTTATATTCGGGGGGGCGTGAGACCCAGTACTTC
CASSLYSGGRETQYF
>TRBD1|TRBV5-5|.|TRBJ2-2
TGTGCCAGCAGCCCCGGGACAGGGGTCCCTCGGGCCGGGGAGCTGTTTTTT
CASSPGTGVPRAGELFF
>TRBD1|TRBV5-5|.|TRBJ1-4
TGTGCCAGCTTAGCGGGACAGGGTCTAACTAATGAAAAACTGTTTTTT
CASLAGQGLTNEKLFF
>.|TRBV2|.|TRBJ1-5
TGTGCCAGCAGTGGCAGGGAGGGCGGTCAGCCCCAGCATTTT
CASSGREGGQPQHF
>.|TRBV10-2|.|TRBJ2-7
TGCGCCAGCAGTGAGTCTTTAGCGGACTACGAGCAGTACTTC
CASSESLADYEQYF
>.|TRBV24-1|.|TRBJ1-1
TGTGCCACCAGTGCCACAGGGAACACTGAAGCTTTCTTT
CATSATGNTEAFF
>TRBD2|TRBV9|.|TRBJ2-5
TGTGCCAGCAGCGTAGAGGTCGGGGGGGAGACCCAGTACTTC
CASSVEVGGETQYF
>.|TRBV27|once|TRBJ2-5
TGTGCCAGCGGGGGAGATAGCGGACCCCAGTACTTC
CASGGDSGPQYF
>TRBD1|TRBV19|.|TRBJ1-2
TGTGCCAGTAGGAAGACAGGGGACCGCTATGGCTACACCTTC
CASRKTGDRYGYTF
>.|TRBV7-9|few|TRBJ2-7
TGTGCCAGCAGCTTAGTATCGGGCGAGCAGTACTTC
CASSLVSGEQYF
>.|TRBV15|.|TRBJ1-3
TGTGCCACCAGCAGAGAAGGCAGGGTGGACACCATATATTTT
CATSREGRVDTIYF
>.|TRBV3-1/TRBV3-2|.|TRBJ1-5
TGTGCCAGCAGCCAAGATCCTAATCAGCCCCAGCATTTT
CASSQDPNQPQHF
>TRBD1|TRBV30|.|TRBJ1-6
TGTGCCTGGAGTGAGTCAGGGGGATATAATTCACCCCTCCACTTT
CAWSESGGYNSPLHF
>.|TRBV20-1|.|TRBJ1-4
TGCAGTGCTAGGTGGTTGGGGCTACTGTTTTTT
CSARWLGLLFF
>TRBD2|TRBV2|.|TRBJ2-5
TGTGCCAGCAGTGCCCGGGAGGGGGGAGAGACCCAGTACTTC
CASSAREGGETQYF
>.|TRBV6-5|.|TRBJ1-6
TGTGCCAGCAGTTACTCGATAACAGCCTCTAATTCACCCCTCCACTTT
CASSYSITASNSPLHF
>.|TRBV5-4|.|TRBJ2-3
TGTGCCAGCAGCTTGGATGGGGGCAACACAGATACGCAGTATTTT
CASSLDGGNTDTQYF
>TRBD1|TRBV5-1|.|TRBJ2-5
TGCGCCAGCAGCGCCTTGACAGGGGGCGGTGAGACCCAGTACTTC
CASSALTGGGETQYF
>TRBD2|TRBV9|few|TRBJ2-2
TGTGCCAGCAGCGTAGTAGCGGGGGCCCTCGGGGCGGGGACCGGGGAGCTGTTTTTT
CASSVVAGALGAGTGELFF
>.|TRBV18|.|TRBJ1-5
TGTGCCAGCTCACCACAGCAGGGATCGGAGCAGCCCCAGCATTTT
CASSPQQGSEQPQHF
>TRBD1|TRBV13|.|TRBJ2-7
TGTGCCAGCAGCCGACGACAGGGTGTGAAGTACGAGCAGTACTTC
CASSRRQGVKYEQYF
>TRBD2|TRBV4-2|.|TRBJ2-1
TGTGCCAGCAGCCCAGAACGGACTAGCGCTTACAATGAGCAGTTCTTC
CASSPERTSAYNEQFF
>TRBD2|TRBV30|once|TRBJ2-7
TGTGCCTGGAGTCCGGGACTAGCGACCCACGAGCAGTACTTC
CAWSPGLATHEQYF
>.|TRBV2|once|TRBJ2-3
TGTGCCAGCAGTGAACAACGGGTTCTCACAGATACGCAGTATTTT
CASSEQRVLTDTQYF
>TRBD2|TRBV24-1|.|TRBJ2-1
TGTGCCACCAGCCCCGGACTAGCGGGAGCTGTAGGTGAGCAGTTCTTC
CATSPGLAGAVGEQFF
>TRBD2|TRBV7-3|.|TRBJ2-1
TGTGCCAGCAGCTTACCGGGACTAGGGCCTGAGCAGTTCTTC
CASSLPGLGPEQFF
>.|TRBV5-8|.|TRBJ2-5
TGTGCCAGCAGCCCGGGGGGCACAGTCCAAGAGACCCAGTACTTC
CASSPGGTVQETQYF
>.|TRBV19|.|TRBJ2-3
TGTGCCAGTGGCCCCCTGGGAGCTCTCACAGATACGCAGTATTTT
CASGPLGALTDTQYF
>TRBD2|TRBV4-3|.|TRBJ2-7
TGCGCCAGCAGCCAAGATCTTTTCACTAGCGGGGTGTACGAGCAGTACTTC
CASSQDLFTSGVYEQYF
>.|TRBV29-1|.|TRBJ1-1
TGCAGCGTAACACACCGACAGAGGAGCATGAACACTGAAGCTTTCTTT
CSVTHRQRSMNTEAFF